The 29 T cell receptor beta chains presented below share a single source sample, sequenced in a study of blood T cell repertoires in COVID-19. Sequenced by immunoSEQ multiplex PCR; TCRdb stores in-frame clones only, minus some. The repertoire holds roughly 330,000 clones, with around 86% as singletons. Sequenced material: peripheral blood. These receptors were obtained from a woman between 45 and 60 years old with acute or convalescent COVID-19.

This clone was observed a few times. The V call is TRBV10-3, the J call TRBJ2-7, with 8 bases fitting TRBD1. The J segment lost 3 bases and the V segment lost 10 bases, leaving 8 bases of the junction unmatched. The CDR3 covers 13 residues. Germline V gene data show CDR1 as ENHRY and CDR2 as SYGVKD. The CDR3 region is CANGKTGDYEQYF. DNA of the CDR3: TGTGCCAACGGGAAGACAGGGGACTACGAGCAGTACTTC.

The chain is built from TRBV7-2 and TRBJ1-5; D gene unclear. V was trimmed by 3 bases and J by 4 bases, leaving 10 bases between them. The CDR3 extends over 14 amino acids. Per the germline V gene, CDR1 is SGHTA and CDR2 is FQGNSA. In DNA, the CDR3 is TGTGCCAGCAGCTTCTACCAATTAAATCAGCCCCAGCATTTT. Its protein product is CASSFYQLNQPQHF.

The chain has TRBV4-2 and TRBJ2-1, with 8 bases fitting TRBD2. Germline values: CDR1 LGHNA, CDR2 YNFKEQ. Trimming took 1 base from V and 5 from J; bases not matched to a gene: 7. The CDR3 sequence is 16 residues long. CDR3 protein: CASSQVVRTSHNEQFF. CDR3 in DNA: TGTGCCAGCAGCCAAGTCGTACGGACTAGCCACAATGAGCAGTTCTTC.

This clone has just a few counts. This CDR3 is CASSRQGTGEQYF. DNA of the CDR3: TGTGCCAGCAGTCGACAGGGTACGGGGGAGCAGTACTTC. This chain joins TRBV2 and TRBJ2-7, with 7 positions matching TRBD1. J gave up 7 bases and V 5 bases, and 8 bases lay outside the gene matches. The V gene's germline CDR1 is SNHLY and CDR2 FYNNEI. CDR3 length equals 13 residues.

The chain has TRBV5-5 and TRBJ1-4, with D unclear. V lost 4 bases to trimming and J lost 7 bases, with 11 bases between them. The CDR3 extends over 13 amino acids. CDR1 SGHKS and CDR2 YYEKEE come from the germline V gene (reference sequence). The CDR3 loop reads CASSTYRGEKLFF. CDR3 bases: TGTGCCAGCAGCACTTATCGGGGTGAAAAACTGTTTTTT.

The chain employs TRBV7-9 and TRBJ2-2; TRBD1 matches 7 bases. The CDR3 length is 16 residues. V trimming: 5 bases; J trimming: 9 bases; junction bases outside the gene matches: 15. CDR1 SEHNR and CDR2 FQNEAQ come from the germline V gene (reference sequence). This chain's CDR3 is CASSTPTGWGSRELFF. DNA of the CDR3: TGTGCCAGCAGCACACCGACAGGGTGGGGTTCCCGGGAGCTGTTTTTT.

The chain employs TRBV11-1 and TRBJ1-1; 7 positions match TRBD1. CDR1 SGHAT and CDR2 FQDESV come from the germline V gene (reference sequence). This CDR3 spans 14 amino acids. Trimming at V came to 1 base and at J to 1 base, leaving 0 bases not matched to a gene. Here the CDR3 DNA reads TGTGCCAGCAGCTTAGGACAGGGGAACACTGAAGCTTTCTTT. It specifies CASSLGQGNTEAFF.

CDR3 nucleotide sequence: TGTGCCACCAGCAGAGGGGACAGGGGTCTCAACTATGGCTACACCTTC. This sequence encodes CATSRGDRGLNYGYTF. The chain combines TRBV15 with TRBJ1-2, with 10 bases identical to TRBD1. Trimming cost V 1 base and J 2 bases; bases outside gene matches: 4. CDR1 LNHNV and CDR2 YYDKDF come from the germline V gene (reference sequence). This CDR3 comprises 16 residues.

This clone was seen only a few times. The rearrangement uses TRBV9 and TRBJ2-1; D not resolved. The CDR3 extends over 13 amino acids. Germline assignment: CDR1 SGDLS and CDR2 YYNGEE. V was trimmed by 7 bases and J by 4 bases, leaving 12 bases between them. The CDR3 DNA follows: TGTGCCAGCGGAGCCACCCCTTACAATGAGCAGTTCTTC. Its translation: CASGATPYNEQFF.

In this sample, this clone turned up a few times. The CDR3 DNA reads as TGTGCCAGCAGTTTGCGAGATTTCCAAGAGACCCAGTACTTC. Protein: CASSLRDFQETQYF. This chain connects TRBV27 to TRBJ2-5; D is uncertain. CDR1 and CDR2 (germline): MNHEY, SMNVEV (reference sequence). The CDR3 has 14 residues. Trimming removed 3 bases at V and 1 base at J, with 9 bases between.

CDR3 in DNA: TGTGCCAGCAGCTTGGCCGCCTCCACCGGGGAGCTGTTTTTT. Translated: CASSLAASTGELFF. V and J are TRBV7-3 and TRBJ2-2; no definite D call. Germline CDR1 reads SGHTA; CDR2 reads FQGTGA. The ends were cut back, 3 bases at V and 4 bases at J, with 9 bases in the middle. The CDR3 spans 14 residues.

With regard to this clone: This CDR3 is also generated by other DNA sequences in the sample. CDR3 DNA sequence: TGTGCCAGCAGTTTATCGTGGCAGGGTTTGGGTGAGCAGTTCTTC. This codes for CASSLSWQGLGEQFF. The chain joins TRBV27 to TRBJ2-1, with a tentative D call TRBD1 (5 bases). There are 15 residues in the CDR3. Trimming removed 0 bases from V and 9 bases from J, with 15 bases in between. From germline, CDR1 is MNHEY and CDR2 SMNVEV (reference sequence).

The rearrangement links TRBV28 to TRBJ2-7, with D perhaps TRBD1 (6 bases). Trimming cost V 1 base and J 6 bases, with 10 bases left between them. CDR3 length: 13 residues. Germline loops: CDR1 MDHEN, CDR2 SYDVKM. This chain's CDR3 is CASSLSGQPEQYF. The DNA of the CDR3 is TGTGCCAGCAGTTTATCCGGACAGCCCGAGCAGTACTTC.

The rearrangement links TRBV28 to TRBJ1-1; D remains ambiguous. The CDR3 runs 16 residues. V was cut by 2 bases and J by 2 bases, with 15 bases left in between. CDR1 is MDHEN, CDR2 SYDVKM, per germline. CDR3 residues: CASSLTASSLNTEAFF. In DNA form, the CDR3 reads TGTGCCAGCAGTTTAACCGCGAGTAGCTTAAACACTGAAGCTTTCTTT.

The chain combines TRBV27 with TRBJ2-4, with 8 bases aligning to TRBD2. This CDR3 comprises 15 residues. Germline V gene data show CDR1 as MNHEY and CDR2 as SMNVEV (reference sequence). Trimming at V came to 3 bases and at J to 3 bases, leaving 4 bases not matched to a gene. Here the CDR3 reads CASSFGGGNKNIQYF. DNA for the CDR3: TGTGCCAGCAGTTTCGGGGGGGGTAACAAAAACATTCAGTACTTC.

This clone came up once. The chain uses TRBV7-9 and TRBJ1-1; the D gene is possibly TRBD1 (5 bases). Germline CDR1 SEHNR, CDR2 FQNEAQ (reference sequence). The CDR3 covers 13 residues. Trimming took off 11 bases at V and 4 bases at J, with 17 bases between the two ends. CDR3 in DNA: TGTGCCCCTGGGGGGGTAGGGGTCACTGAAGCTTTCTTT. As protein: CAPGGVGVTEAFF. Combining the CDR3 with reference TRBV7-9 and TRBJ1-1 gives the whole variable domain DTGVSQNPRHKITKRGQNVTFRCDPISEHNRLYWYRQTLGQGPEFLTYFQNEAQLEKSRLLSDRFSAERPKGSFSTLEIQRTEQGDSAMYLCAPGGVGVTEAFFGQGTRLTVV.

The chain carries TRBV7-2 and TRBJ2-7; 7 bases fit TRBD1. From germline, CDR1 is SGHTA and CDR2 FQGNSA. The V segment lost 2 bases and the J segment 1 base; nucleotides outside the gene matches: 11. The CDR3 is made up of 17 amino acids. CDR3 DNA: TGTGCCAGCAGCTTAAGGGGGCATCAGGGCCCTTCCTACGAGCAGTACTTC. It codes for CASSLRGHQGPSYEQYF.

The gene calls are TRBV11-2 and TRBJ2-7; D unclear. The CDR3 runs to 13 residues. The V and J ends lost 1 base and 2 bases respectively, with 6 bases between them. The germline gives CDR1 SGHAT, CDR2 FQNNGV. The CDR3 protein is CASSLARTYEQYF. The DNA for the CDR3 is TGTGCCAGCAGCTTAGCGCGGACCTACGAGCAGTACTTC. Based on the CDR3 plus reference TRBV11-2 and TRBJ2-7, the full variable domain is EAGVAQSPRYKIIEKRQSVAFWCNPISGHATLYWYQQILGQGPKLLIQFQNNGVVDDSQLPKDRFSAERLKGVDSTLKIQPAKLEDSAVYLCASSLARTYEQYFGPGTRLTVT.

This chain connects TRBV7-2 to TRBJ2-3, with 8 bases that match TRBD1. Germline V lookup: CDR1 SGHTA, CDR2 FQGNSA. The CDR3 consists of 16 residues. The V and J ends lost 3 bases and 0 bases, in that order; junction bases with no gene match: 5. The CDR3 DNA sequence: TGTGCCAGCAGCTTCGGACAGGGAGGAAGCACAGATACGCAGTATTTT. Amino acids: CASSFGQGGSTDTQYF.

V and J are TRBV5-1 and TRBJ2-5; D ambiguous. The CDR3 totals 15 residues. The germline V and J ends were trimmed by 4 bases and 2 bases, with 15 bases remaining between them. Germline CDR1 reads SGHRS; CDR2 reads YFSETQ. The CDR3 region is CASSPSKSNQETQYF. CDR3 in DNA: TGCGCCAGCAGCCCTAGTAAGTCAAATCAAGAGACCCAGTACTTC.

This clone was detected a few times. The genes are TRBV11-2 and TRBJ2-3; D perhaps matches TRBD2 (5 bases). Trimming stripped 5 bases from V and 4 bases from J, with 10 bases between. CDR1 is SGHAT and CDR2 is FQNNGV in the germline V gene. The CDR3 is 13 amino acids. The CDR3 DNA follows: TGTGCCAGCAGCCGGACTCCCGCAGATACGCAGTATTTT. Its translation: CASSRTPADTQYF.

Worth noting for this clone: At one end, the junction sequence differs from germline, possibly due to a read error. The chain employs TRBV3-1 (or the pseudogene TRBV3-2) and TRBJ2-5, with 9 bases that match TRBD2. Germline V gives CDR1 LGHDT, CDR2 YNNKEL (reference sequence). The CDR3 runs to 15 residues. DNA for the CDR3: TGTGCCAGCACCCAAAGGAGACTAGCGGAAGAGACCCAGTACTTC. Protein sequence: CASTQRRLAEETQYF.

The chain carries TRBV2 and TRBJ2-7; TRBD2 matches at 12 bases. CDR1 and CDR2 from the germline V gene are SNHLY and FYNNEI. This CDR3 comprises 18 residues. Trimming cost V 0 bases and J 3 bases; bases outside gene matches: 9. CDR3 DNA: TGTGCCAGCAGTGAAGCGCGACTAGCGGGAGCCGGGCACTACGAGCAGTACTTC. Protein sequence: CASSEARLAGAGHYEQYF.

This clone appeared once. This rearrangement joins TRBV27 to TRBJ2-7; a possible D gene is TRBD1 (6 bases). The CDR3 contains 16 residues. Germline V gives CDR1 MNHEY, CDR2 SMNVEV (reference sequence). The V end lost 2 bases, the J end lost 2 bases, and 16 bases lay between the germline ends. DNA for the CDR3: TGTGCCAGCAGTTTACTCGGACAGACGGGACCCTACGAGCAGTACTTC. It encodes CASSLLGQTGPYEQYF.

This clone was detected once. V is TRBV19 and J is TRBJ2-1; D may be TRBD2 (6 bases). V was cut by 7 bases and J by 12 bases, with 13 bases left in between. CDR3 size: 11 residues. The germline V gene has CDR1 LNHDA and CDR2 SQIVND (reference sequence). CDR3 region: CASTGLVGQFF. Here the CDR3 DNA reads TGTGCCAGTACGGGACTGGTGGGGCAGTTCTTC. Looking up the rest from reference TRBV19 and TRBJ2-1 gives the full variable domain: DGGITQSPKYLFRKEGQNVTLSCEQNLNHDAMYWYRQDPGQGLRLIYYSQIVNDFQKGDIAEGYSVSREKKESFPLTVTSAQKNPTAFYLCASTGLVGQFFGPGTRLTVL.

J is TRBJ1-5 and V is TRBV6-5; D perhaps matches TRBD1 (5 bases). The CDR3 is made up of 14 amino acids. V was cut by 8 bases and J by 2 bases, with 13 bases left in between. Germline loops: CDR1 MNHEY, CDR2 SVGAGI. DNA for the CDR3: TGTGCCAGCTCAGGGAGGGTGGGCAATCAGCCCCAGCATTTT. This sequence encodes CASSGRVGNQPQHF.

The CDR3 DNA sequence: TGTGCCAGCAGCCAGGCCGGGACAGGCTCAAATGAAAAACTGTTTTTT. Protein sequence: CASSQAGTGSNEKLFF. The chain recombines TRBV4-2 with TRBJ1-4; 8 bases are shared with TRBD1. CDR1 LGHNA and CDR2 YNFKEQ come from the germline V gene. This CDR3 is 16 amino acids long. Trimming removed 3 bases from V and 5 bases from J; junction bases left unmatched: 8.

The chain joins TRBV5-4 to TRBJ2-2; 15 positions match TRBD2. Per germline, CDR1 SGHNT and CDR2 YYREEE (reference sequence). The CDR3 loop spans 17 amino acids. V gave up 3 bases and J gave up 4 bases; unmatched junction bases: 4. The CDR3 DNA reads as TGTGCCAGCAGCTCCGGGACTAGCGGGAGGATCACCGGGGAGCTGTTTTTT. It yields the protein CASSSGTSGRITGELFF.

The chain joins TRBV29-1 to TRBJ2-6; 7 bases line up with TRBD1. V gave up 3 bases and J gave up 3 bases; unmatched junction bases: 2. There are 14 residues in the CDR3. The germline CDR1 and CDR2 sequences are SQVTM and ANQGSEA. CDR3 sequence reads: CSVEDRFGANVLTF. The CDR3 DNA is TGCAGCGTTGAGGACAGGTTTGGGGCCAACGTCCTGACTTTC.